What follows is one TCR beta chain and its context. TCRdb passed the 5' RACE reads through MiXCR, listing each CDR3 protein once. The sample contains 65,000 to 95,000 distinct CDR3 sequences, around 13% of which appear only once. The sample is drawn from a study of T-cell memory formation after mild COVID-19. CDR1 and CDR2 (germline): SNHLY, FYNNEI. This CDR3 has 13 amino acids. V gave up 6 bases and J gave up 0 bases, with 6 bases separating them. This receptor was taken from a man between 18 and 35 years old who had mild COVID-19 (a few samples of this study predate the infection). Cell type and time point are not known. V and J are TRBV2 and TRBJ1-5; no clear D gene. The sequencing input was PBMCs or a T cell subset sorted from them (not recorded which). This CDR3 is CASSPLSNQPQHF. The CDR3 DNA reads as TGTGCCAGCAGCCCACTTAGCAATCAGCCCCAGCATTTT.